This T cell receptor beta chain was documented in a study of T cell responses to AZD1222 COVID-19 vaccine. Clones were read by immunoSEQ multiplex PCR, and TCRdb kept only the in-frame ones, dropping some. The profile shows 98,000 or so clones, 89% of them singletons. Germline CDR1 is WSHSY and CDR2 is SAAADI. The CDR3 runs 14 residues. The V and J ends lost 7 bases and 5 bases, in that order; junction bases with no gene match: 6. Study-wide results and caveats: Spike-spanning, vaccine-associated CD4 TCRs were dominant at 160-218 and 743-854.

Remarks on this clone: The antigen remains unidentified.

The sample in question was peripheral blood, obtained on day 0 of AZD1222 vaccination. This TCR came from an adult in good health. The chain employs TRBV10-2 and TRBJ2-1, with 9 bases matching TRBD2. The CDR3 nucleotides are TGCGCCAGCATTAAGCGGGGGGATAACAATGAGCAGTTCTTC. Protein product: CASIKRGDNNEQFF.